One sample yielded the 28 T cell receptor beta chains listed below, sequenced in a study of blood T cell repertoires in COVID-19. The method was immunoSEQ multiplex PCR; TCRdb's version includes in-frame clones alone and lacks a portion of them. This sample has about 260,000 clones, with approximately 84% found just once. Sequencing was done on a sample of peripheral blood. These receptor sequences come from a human donor in a cohort sampled during active COVID-19.

V gene TRBV12-3 or TRBV12-4 combines with J gene TRBJ2-7; D possibly corresponds to TRBD2 (5 bases). Trimming removed 1 base at V and 6 bases at J, with 10 bases between. This CDR3 is 13 amino acids long. In nucleotides, the CDR3 is TGTGCCAGCAGTTTAGGGGAGTTGCTCGAGCAGTACTTC. It codes for CASSLGELLEQYF.

The chain has TRBV3-1 (or the pseudogene TRBV3-2) and TRBJ2-1, with TRBD2 matching over 9 bases. This CDR3 has 15 amino acids. The junction had 7 bases not matched to a gene; V was cut back by 1 base and J by 9 bases. Germline V gives CDR1 LGHDT, CDR2 YNNKEL (reference sequence). The CDR3 sequence: CASSQGPAGGFEQFF. CDR3 bases: TGTGCCAGCAGCCAAGGACCGGCGGGAGGGTTTGAGCAGTTCTTC.

The rearrangement uses TRBV6-2 or TRBV6-3 and TRBJ2-1; 8 positions agree with TRBD2. CDR1 is MNHEY and CDR2 is SVGEGT in the germline V gene. CDR3 length: 12 residues. V lost 4 bases, J lost 9 bases, and 2 bases stayed unmatched. In DNA, the CDR3 is TGTGCCAGCAGTTTGACTAGCGCTGAGCAGTTCTTC. Protein product: CASSLTSAEQFF.

This clone was counted only a few times. The rearrangement joins TRBV9 to TRBJ2-3, with 11 positions matching TRBD2. With 4 bases clipped from V and 4 bases from J, the junction kept 11 bases outside the gene matches. The V gene's germline CDR1 is SGDLS and CDR2 YYNGEE. This CDR3 comprises 17 residues. CDR3 in amino acids: CASSRLSGGESADTQYF. The CDR3 DNA follows: TGTGCCAGCAGCCGACTTAGCGGGGGGGAGAGCGCAGATACGCAGTATTTT.

The V call is TRBV27, the J call TRBJ1-2; perhaps TRBD1 as D (6 bases). The CDR3 consists of 15 residues. The V end was cut by 5 bases, the J end by 6 bases, with 19 bases between. Germline values: CDR1 MNHEY, CDR2 SMNVEV (reference sequence). The CDR3 protein is CASSPQGGPFHGYTF. The CDR3 DNA is TGTGCCAGCAGTCCACAGGGTGGCCCTTTTCATGGCTACACCTTC.

V is TRBV19 and J is TRBJ1-3, with a weak D call TRBD1 (5 bases). Trimming took off 3 bases at V and 2 bases at J, with 17 bases between the two ends. The germline V gene encodes CDR1 LNHDA and CDR2 SQIVND (reference sequence). CDR3 length: 17 residues. DNA for the CDR3: TGTGCCAGTAGTATTTTCGCGGGGCCTACCCCTGGAAACACCATATATTTT. Protein: CASSIFAGPTPGNTIYF.

This chain joins TRBV5-1 and TRBJ2-1, with a possible D match to TRBD2 (6 bases). Trimming cost V 0 bases and J 14 bases, with 18 bases left between them. The length of the CDR3 is 14 residues. Germline CDR1 and CDR2: SGHRS and YFSETQ. The CDR3 is CASSLGRGVLSKFF. In DNA form, the CDR3 reads TGCGCCAGCAGCTTGGGGCGCGGGGTCCTCTCGAAGTTCTTC.

The rearrangement links TRBV19 to TRBJ2-1, with unresolved D. CDR1 is LNHDA and CDR2 is SQIVND in the germline V gene (reference sequence). Trimming shortened V by 3 bases and J by 7 bases, and 7 bases separated the two germline ends. The CDR3 is 12 amino acids. CDR3 coding DNA: TGTGCCAGTAGTATCACCCGGAATGAGCAGTTCTTC. This encodes CASSITRNEQFF.

The chain has TRBV24-1 and TRBJ2-1, with no clear D. Trimming took off 5 bases at V and 3 bases at J, with 4 bases between the two ends. The CDR3 spans 12 residues. Germline V lookup: CDR1 KGHDR, CDR2 SFDVKD. The CDR3 nucleotides read TGTGCCACCAGTGTCCGCTACAATGAGCAGTTCTTC. Translating gives CATSVRYNEQFF.

The genes are TRBV19 and TRBJ2-1; possibly TRBD1 for D (6 bases). Germline CDR1 reads LNHDA; CDR2 reads SQIVND (reference sequence). The germline V and J ends were trimmed by 8 bases and 3 bases, with 11 bases remaining between them. CDR3 length: 13 residues. This chain's CDR3 is CASSGTYYNEQFF. DNA for the CDR3: TGTGCCAGTTCCGGGACATACTACAATGAGCAGTTCTTC.

The gene calls are TRBV19 and TRBJ2-7, with 8 bases aligning to TRBD2. This CDR3 is 15 amino acids long. CDR1 and CDR2 (germline): LNHDA, SQIVND (reference sequence). J was trimmed by 5 bases and V by 3 bases; bases with no gene match: 9. CDR3 sequence reads: CASSIGAGGEDEQYF. In nucleotides, the CDR3 is TGTGCCAGTAGTATTGGTGCGGGAGGCGAGGACGAGCAGTACTTC.

The rearrangement joins TRBV4-1 to TRBJ2-1; 9 bases fit TRBD1. After removal of 3 bases from V and 7 bases from J, the junction contained 10 bases not matched to a gene. CDR1 and CDR2 from the germline V gene are MGHRA and YSYEKL. CDR3 length equals 16 residues. Here the CDR3 DNA reads TGCGCCAGCAGCCATTCAGGACAGGGGTGGCGGAATGAGCAGTTCTTC. It is translated as CASSHSGQGWRNEQFF.

The chain carries TRBV10-3 and TRBJ2-7, with D possibly matching TRBD2 (6 bases). This CDR3 has 15 amino acids. CDR1 ENHRY and CDR2 SYGVKD come from the germline V gene. The germline V and J ends were trimmed by 2 bases and 2 bases, with 13 bases remaining between them. The CDR3 region has the DNA TGTGCCATCAGTGAGGAGCGGGCGGCCACCTACGAGCAGTACTTC. Translation gives CAISEERAATYEQYF.

The V gene is TRBV5-1, the J gene TRBJ1-1; 7 bases line up with TRBD1. Germline V CDR1 and CDR2: SGHRS, YFSETQ. Trimming removed 4 bases from V and 4 bases from J; junction bases left unmatched: 7. CDR3 length: 14 residues. The CDR3 sequence: CASSARGFGTEAFF. CDR3 bases: TGCGCCAGCAGCGCCAGGGGGTTCGGCACTGAAGCTTTCTTT.

The chain links TRBV7-2 to TRBJ2-2, with D possibly TRBD1 on 5 matching bases. The CDR3 is 14 residues long. The V gene lost 1 base and the J gene lost 6 bases, with 9 bases spanning the gap. Germline V gene data show CDR1 as SGHTA and CDR2 as FQGNSA. The CDR3 here is CASSLETAAGELFF. CDR3 in DNA: TGTGCCAGCAGCTTAGAGACAGCTGCCGGGGAGCTGTTTTTT.

V usage is TRBV29-1 and J usage is TRBJ2-1, with 12 bases identical to TRBD2. Per the germline V gene, CDR1 is SQVTM and CDR2 is ANQGSEA. The CDR3 consists of 14 residues. V gave up 6 bases and J gave up 6 bases; unmatched junction bases: 6. CDR3 amino acids: CSVPTSGRRNEQFF. In nucleotides, the CDR3 is TGCAGCGTCCCAACTAGCGGGAGGCGCAATGAGCAGTTCTTC.

The CDR3 region is CASSLGPYYEQYF. The CDR3 bases are TGCGCCAGCTCGTTGGGGCCCTACTACGAGCAGTACTTC. The chain combines TRBV10-2 with TRBJ2-7; perhaps TRBD1 as D (5 bases). Trimming took off 8 bases at V and 3 bases at J, with 14 bases between the two ends. This CDR3 region has 13 residues. Germline lookup yields CDR1 WSHSY and CDR2 SAAADI.

The CDR3 bases are TGTGCCACCAACTTTGGGGGGGGAGAGACCCAGTACTTC. Its translation is CATNFGGGETQYF. The rearrangement joins TRBV28 to TRBJ2-5, with 7 bases fitting TRBD2. Losses at the gene ends were 10 bases for V and 4 bases for J; bases not matched to a gene: 9. This CDR3 spans 13 amino acids. Germline CDR1 and CDR2: MDHEN and SYDVKM.

The V and J genes are TRBV7-9 and TRBJ1-4; D is unclear. The CDR3 is made up of 12 amino acids. Per germline, CDR1 SEHNR and CDR2 FQNEAQ (reference sequence). V lost 5 bases and J lost 8, with 9 bases in between. The CDR3 sequence: CASSPRGEKLFF. In nucleotides, the CDR3 is TGTGCCAGCAGCCCGCGGGGAGAAAAACTGTTTTTT.

This clone was seen only a few times. The rearrangement joins TRBV15 to TRBJ2-1, with D perhaps TRBD2 (5 bases). Germline-derived CDR1 and CDR2 are LNHNV and YYDKDF (reference sequence). Trimming removed 7 bases at V and 0 bases at J, with 16 bases between. The length of the CDR3 is 16 residues. CDR3 residues: CATTSSGQSSYNEQFF. Written as DNA, the CDR3 is TGTGCCACCACCTCAAGCGGTCAGAGCTCCTACAATGAGCAGTTCTTC.

The CDR3 nucleotides are TGTGCCAGCAGCCAGACTAGCGGGGGGATGGAGACCCAGTACTTC. This sequence encodes CASSQTSGGMETQYF. The V gene is TRBV11-3, the J gene TRBJ2-5, with TRBD2 matching 13 bases. The germline V gene encodes CDR1 SGHNT and CDR2 YENEEA. The CDR3 is 15 amino acids. After removal of 5 bases from V and 5 bases from J, the junction contained 5 bases not matched to a gene.

The chain joins TRBV19 to TRBJ1-5; D remains unclear. V was shortened by 7 bases and J by 1 base, with 14 bases between the two germline ends. Germline V gene lookup returns CDR1 LNHDA and CDR2 SQIVND (reference sequence). The CDR3 sequence is 15 residues long. DNA of the CDR3: TGTGCCAGTACCCCAGGAAGGGAGAGCAATCAGCCCCAGCATTTT. This gives the protein CASTPGRESNQPQHF.

The chain couples TRBV5-1 to TRBJ1-1; the match to TRBD1 covers 9 bases. This CDR3 has 15 residues. Per germline, CDR1 SGHRS and CDR2 YFSETQ. The V and J ends lost 4 bases and 4 bases, in that order; junction bases with no gene match: 8. Here the CDR3 reads CASSGQQGAVTEAFF. Written as DNA, the CDR3 is TGCGCCAGCAGCGGGCAACAGGGGGCGGTCACTGAAGCTTTCTTT.

The chain carries TRBV5-1 and TRBJ1-2; TRBD1 agrees at 10 bases. Germline V gives CDR1 SGHRS, CDR2 YFSETQ. The CDR3 totals 17 residues. Losses at the gene ends were 4 bases for V and 1 base for J; bases not matched to a gene: 10. The DNA for the CDR3 is TGCGCCAGCAGCCCCGGGACAGGGGTATATGTTAACTATGGCTACACCTTC. This encodes CASSPGTGVYVNYGYTF.

The chain recombines TRBV24-1 with TRBJ1-1, with 8 bases identical to TRBD1. V lost 9 bases and J lost 4; bases outside the gene matches: 12. This CDR3 has 15 residues. Per germline, CDR1 KGHDR and CDR2 SFDVKD. CDR3 loop: CATQGARGEGTEAFF. The CDR3 DNA sequence: TGTGCCACCCAGGGGGCGCGGGGTGAGGGCACTGAAGCTTTCTTT.

This clone was found once. CDR3 nucleotides: TGTGCCAGCACCCATCGGGAGACCCAGTACTTC. It specifies CASTHRETQYF. The gene calls are TRBV12-3 or TRBV12-4 and TRBJ2-5; no reliable D call. The CDR3 totals 11 residues. Deletions cut 7 bases from V and 5 bases from J, with 8 bases between.

The chain joins TRBV10-3 to TRBJ2-5, with 9 bases lining up with TRBD1. The length of the CDR3 is 15 residues. Germline CDR1 and CDR2: ENHRY and SYGVKD. V shed 4 bases and J 4 bases; nucleotides not matched to a gene: 7. CDR3 protein: CAISGDRAARETQYF. CDR3 sequence (DNA): TGTGCCATCAGTGGGGACAGGGCCGCTCGAGAGACCCAGTACTTC.

CDR3 DNA sequence: TGCGCCAGCAGCCCACAGGGAACAGAAACCTACGAGCAGTACTTC. Translated: CASSPQGTETYEQYF. The chain carries TRBV5-1 and TRBJ2-7; a weak D match, TRBD1 (6 bases). The length of the CDR3 is 15 residues. The V gene's germline CDR1 is SGHRS and CDR2 YFSETQ. V was shortened by 4 bases and J by 2 bases, with 16 bases between the two germline ends.